What follows are 27 T cell receptor beta chains derived from one specimen sequenced in a study of PD-1 blockade in classical Hodgkin lymphoma (dated by TCRdb to about 2020). The sample's time point label is to be understood as: cycle 1 day 1 (C1D1), immediately before nivolumab initiation. Every trial patient had relapsed after autologous stem cell transplantation, and cohorts A, B and C differed in prior brentuximab vedotin exposure. Library construction relied on the immunoSEQ multiplex PCR assay. The table was pulled from immuneACCESS by TCRdb, which kept in-frame rearrangements only. Such tables lose some clones; where checked, under half of the loss comes from unresolved V genes, and the rest has no known cause. For this sample there are 12,000 or so clones; around 83% appear just once. 30% of the sample comes from the top ten. Source: peripheral blood mononuclear cells (PBMCs), taken at baseline. These receptors all come from a human donor with classical Hodgkin lymphoma.

This chain links TRBV7-8 with TRBJ2-5; 7 bases agree with TRBD1. V lost 1 base, J lost 0 bases, and 2 bases stayed unmatched. This CDR3 region has 15 residues. Germline lookup yields CDR1 SGHVS and CDR2 FQNEAQ. Here the CDR3 reads CASSLGDRNQETQYF. The CDR3 nucleotides are TGTGCCAGCAGCTTAGGGGACAGAAACCAAGAGACCCAGTACTTC.

The chain couples TRBV7-8 to TRBJ2-5; TRBD1 is a possible D gene (6 bases). Germline V gene data show CDR1 as SGHVS and CDR2 as FQNEAQ. This CDR3 contains 15 residues. V was shortened by 1 base and J by 5 bases, with 14 bases between the two germline ends. The CDR3 protein is CASSLVHRVGETQYF. The CDR3, as DNA: TGTGCCAGCAGCTTAGTACACAGGGTGGGGGAGACCCAGTACTTC.

The chain employs TRBV2 and TRBJ1-4; D gene ambiguous. The CDR3 loop spans 14 amino acids. Germline V gene sequence: CDR1 SNHLY, CDR2 FYNNEI. The V end was cut by 7 bases, the J end by 8 bases, with 17 bases between. The CDR3 reads CASIPSSLGEKLFF. Written as DNA, the CDR3 is TGTGCCAGCATTCCGTCCTCGTTGGGGGAAAAACTGTTTTTT. The full variable domain, with the rest looked up from reference TRBV2 and TRBJ1-4, is EPEVTQTPSHQVTQMGQEVILRCVPISNHLYFYWYRQILGQKVEFLVSFYNNEISEKSEIFDDQFSVERPDGSNFTLKIRSTKLEDSAMYFCASIPSSLGEKLFFGSGTQLSVL.

The V and J genes are TRBV29-1 and TRBJ2-2; D gene uncertain. Germline values: CDR1 SQVTM, CDR2 ANQGSEA. V lost 0 bases and J lost 6, with 5 bases in between. The CDR3 length is 12 residues. The CDR3 spells CSVEDSAGELFF. The CDR3 bases are TGCAGCGTTGAAGATTCGGCCGGGGAGCTGTTTTTT.

V is TRBV6-1 and J is TRBJ1-6, with TRBD1 as a possible D gene (5 bases). Germline CDR1 MNHNS, CDR2 SASEGT. The CDR3 covers 12 residues. Trimming stripped 6 bases from V and 13 bases from J, with 13 bases between. The CDR3 loop is CASRTGGGPLHF. DNA of the CDR3: TGTGCCAGCAGAACAGGAGGAGGTCCCCTCCACTTT.

The V and J genes are TRBV7-8 and TRBJ2-7; 8 bases line up with TRBD2. J gave up 3 bases and V 1 base, and 8 bases lay outside the gene matches. This CDR3 spans 16 amino acids. Per germline, CDR1 SGHVS and CDR2 FQNEAQ. CDR3 sequence reads: CASSLVGSGSFYEQYF. DNA for the CDR3: TGTGCCAGCAGCTTAGTCGGCAGCGGGAGTTTCTACGAGCAGTACTTC.

This sequence joins TRBV5-1 and TRBJ2-3; TRBD1 matches at 7 bases. The CDR3 runs 12 residues. Losses at the gene ends were 2 bases for V and 7 bases for J; bases not matched to a gene: 1. Germline V gene data show CDR1 as SGHRS and CDR2 as YFSETQ. The CDR3 DNA reads as TGCGCCAGCAGCTTACAGGGGTATACGCAGTATTTT. It encodes CASSLQGYTQYF.

This chain uses TRBV6-4 with TRBJ1-1; no reliable D call. Germline values: CDR1 MRHNA, CDR2 SNTAGT. This CDR3 has 13 residues. V gave up 2 bases and J gave up 4 bases, with 8 bases separating them. The CDR3 DNA reads as TGTGCCAGCAGTGACGAAGTGGGCACTGAAGCTTTCTTT. Translated: CASSDEVGTEAFF.

The chain is built from TRBV28 and TRBJ1-2; 7 nucleotides align to TRBD1. Per the germline V gene, CDR1 is MDHEN and CDR2 is SYDVKM. V shed 6 bases, J shed 3 bases, and the junction held 7 bases outside the gene matches. The CDR3 is made up of 14 amino acids. The CDR3 nucleotides are TGTGCCAGCAGGATAACCGGGACAGACTATGGCTACACCTTC. It codes for CASRITGTDYGYTF.

V is TRBV27 and J is TRBJ2-2, with D uncertain. Deletions cut 2 bases from V and 6 bases from J, with 4 bases between. The CDR3 has 12 residues. Germline lookup yields CDR1 MNHEY and CDR2 SMNVEV (reference sequence). CDR3 amino acids: CASSLRPGELFF. The CDR3 DNA sequence: TGTGCCAGCAGTTTACGACCCGGGGAGCTGTTTTTT.

As for this clone: The junction does not match germline at one end; this may be a read error. J is TRBJ2-5 and V is TRBV2; no firm D call. The CDR3 is 12 amino acids. Germline V CDR1 and CDR2: SNHLY, FYNNEI. In DNA, the CDR3 is TGTGCCAGCAGGGACGATAAAGAGGCCCAGTACTTC. Its translation: CASRDDKEAQYF.

V is TRBV28 and J is TRBJ1-6; D possibly corresponds to TRBD1 (5 bases). CDR3 length: 15 residues. Germline assignment: CDR1 MDHEN and CDR2 SYDVKM. V gave up 8 bases and J gave up 7 bases, with 18 bases separating them. The CDR3 spells CASDMQGSRNSPLHF. CDR3 nucleotides: TGTGCCAGCGACATGCAGGGCTCAAGGAATTCACCCCTCCACTTT.

The CDR3 nucleotides read TGTGCCAGCAGCTTTTACGGGAGATCCCACGAGCAGTACTTC. This sequence encodes CASSFYGRSHEQYF. V usage is TRBV7-2 and J usage is TRBJ2-7, with a tentative D call TRBD2 (6 bases). Trimming stripped 3 bases from V and 5 bases from J, with 14 bases between. Germline V gives CDR1 SGHTA, CDR2 FQGNSA. There are 14 residues in the CDR3.

The gene calls are TRBV4-3 and TRBJ2-3, with TRBD1 matching 9 bases. V gave up 4 bases and J gave up 5 bases; unmatched junction bases: 4. The CDR3 runs to 14 residues. Looked up from germline, CDR1 is LGHNA and CDR2 is YSLEER. The CDR3 region has the DNA TGCGCCAGCAGCCGCCGACAGGGGGGAGATACGCAGTATTTT. This encodes CASSRRQGGDTQYF.

V gene TRBV27 combines with J gene TRBJ2-1, with 8 bases matching TRBD2. There are 13 residues in the CDR3. Per germline, CDR1 MNHEY and CDR2 SMNVEV (reference sequence). Trimming removed 5 bases from V and 5 bases from J; junction bases left unmatched: 2. CDR3 region: CASSVLADNEQFF. The CDR3 coding sequence is TGTGCCAGCAGTGTACTAGCGGACAATGAGCAGTTCTTC.

This rearrangement joins TRBV19 to TRBJ1-2; D call uncertain. This CDR3 is 14 amino acids long. The V and J ends lost 4 bases and 2 bases respectively, with 11 bases between them. The germline V gene encodes CDR1 LNHDA and CDR2 SQIVND (reference sequence). The CDR3 loop is CASSNITRNYGYTF. As DNA, the CDR3 is TGTGCCAGTAGTAATATTACGAGGAACTATGGCTACACCTTC.

This chain uses TRBV11-2 with TRBJ1-3, with D possibly TRBD1 on 6 matching bases. There are 14 residues in the CDR3. V gave up 0 bases and J gave up 7 bases, with 10 bases separating them. CDR1 and CDR2 (germline): SGHAT, FQNNGV. The CDR3 DNA is TGTGCCAGCAGCTTAGACAGGGGTACGAACACCATATATTTT. Translated: CASSLDRGTNTIYF.

V gene TRBV6-5 combines with J gene TRBJ1-1, with 10 bases identical to TRBD1. The CDR3 has 13 residues. CDR1 and CDR2 from the germline V gene are MNHEY and SVGAGI. The V segment lost 11 bases and the J segment 5 bases; nucleotides outside the gene matches: 8. As DNA, the CDR3 is TGTGCCGCGTTTCGGGACAGGGGTACTGAAGCTTTCTTT. As protein: CAAFRDRGTEAFF.

The gene calls are TRBV7-3 and TRBJ1-1; D ambiguous. The V end was cut by 0 bases, the J end by 4 bases, with 15 bases between. Germline assignment: CDR1 SGHTA and CDR2 FQGTGA. The CDR3 totals 16 residues. This CDR3 is CASSLTGIGNRTEAFF. For the CDR3, the DNA is TGTGCCAGCAGCTTAACGGGAATTGGTAATCGCACTGAAGCTTTCTTT.

This clone came up once. The chain carries TRBV6-1 and TRBJ2-7; no definite D call. Trimming pared 5 bases from V and 0 bases from J, leaving 11 bases between. The CDR3 totals 14 residues. The germline CDR1 and CDR2 sequences are MNHNS and SASEGT. This CDR3 reads CASSRLEPSYEQYF. The CDR3 coding sequence is TGTGCCAGCAGTAGATTGGAACCCTCCTACGAGCAGTACTTC.

The V call is TRBV7-6, the J call TRBJ2-5; TRBD1 agrees at 7 bases. The CDR3 has 17 amino acids. Germline V lookup: CDR1 SGHVS, CDR2 FNYEAQ. V shed 5 bases and J 4 bases; nucleotides not matched to a gene: 16. The CDR3 coding sequence is TGTGCCAGCAGCCCTGATACAGGGGAATGGGGGCGAGAGACCCAGTACTTC. It yields the protein CASSPDTGEWGRETQYF.

This clone came up a few times. Here the CDR3 reads CASSKNRDSSNYGYTF. The CDR3 DNA follows: TGTGCCAGCAGCAAAAACCGGGACAGCTCTAACTATGGCTACACCTTC. This chain joins TRBV7-2 and TRBJ1-2, with 7 bases that match TRBD1. V dropped 5 bases and J dropped 0; count of bases not matched to a gene: 9. The CDR3 has 16 residues. The V gene's germline CDR1 is SGHTA and CDR2 FQGNSA. The whole variable domain, filled in from reference TRBV7-2 and TRBJ1-2, reads GAGVSQSPSNKVTEKGKDVELRCDPISGHTALYWYRQSLGQGLEFLIYFQGNSAPDKSGLPSDRFSAERTGGSVSTLTIQRTQQEDSAVYLCASSKNRDSSNYGYTFGSGTRLTVV.

The V and J genes are TRBV9 and TRBJ1-2; the D is unclear. The V gene lost 0 bases and the J gene lost 0 bases, with 9 bases spanning the gap. Germline CDR1 and CDR2: SGDLS and YYNGEE. This CDR3 has 15 residues. CDR3 region: CASSVGVSANYGYTF. The DNA of the CDR3 is TGTGCCAGCAGCGTAGGAGTCAGCGCTAACTATGGCTACACCTTC.

The chain couples TRBV27 to TRBJ2-1; D is ambiguous. The CDR3 is 13 residues long. Trimming cost V 5 bases and J 2 bases, with 7 bases left between them. Germline V CDR1 and CDR2: MNHEY, SMNVEV (reference sequence). In DNA form, the CDR3 reads TGTGCCAGCAGTCTCCACGCCTACAATGAGCAGTTCTTC. This translates into CASSLHAYNEQFF.

The rearrangement links TRBV9 to TRBJ1-2; 7 bases line up with TRBD1. The germline V gene encodes CDR1 SGDLS and CDR2 YYNGEE. Losses at the gene ends were 4 bases for V and 4 bases for J; bases not matched to a gene: 13. This CDR3 contains 16 residues. The CDR3 sequence: CASSPPAGGTVYGYTF. CDR3 DNA: TGTGCCAGCAGCCCACCGGCCGGGGGGACAGTCTATGGCTACACCTTC.

The V and J genes are TRBV29-1 and TRBJ1-2; D not certain. This CDR3 contains 13 residues. CDR1 and CDR2 (germline): SQVTM, ANQGSEA. The germline V and J ends were trimmed by 4 bases and 4 bases, with 13 bases remaining between them. The CDR3 loop reads CSVAESRFYGYTF. DNA for the CDR3: TGCAGCGTTGCGGAGTCGCGCTTCTATGGCTACACCTTC.

The sample holds one count of this clone. The identical CDR3 is also encoded by other nucleotide sequences in the sample. The chain recombines TRBV10-3 with TRBJ1-1; the D gene is possibly TRBD1 (5 bases). Germline CDR1 and CDR2: ENHRY and SYGVKD. This CDR3 region has 14 residues. Trimming stripped 3 bases from V and 1 base from J, with 9 bases between. The CDR3 coding sequence is TGTGCCATCAGTGAACCAGGGCCGAACACTGAAGCTTTCTTT. The encoded protein is CAISEPGPNTEAFF.